This T cell receptor beta chain was documented in a study of blood T cell repertoires in COVID-19. Across the whole study: Collection of acute and convalescent COVID-19 samples took place in the United States, Italy and Spain. Sources were T cells, B-cell-depleted T cells, or PBMCs; the material itself was cDNA or gDNA.

The ends lost 0 bases at V and 2 bases at J; junction bases unmatched: 8. Germline assignment: CDR1 LGHNA and CDR2 YSLEER. This CDR3 is built from 17 residues. Authors' analysis steps: Reference gene primer amplification gave nucleated cell count estimates. Profiled with immunoSEQ multiplex PCR; TCRdb holds only in-frame clones, not every one. The DNA gave D and trimming, while V, J and clone size come from that table. The sample shows a few hundred thousand clones, roughly 90% of them seen only once. The sample consisted of peripheral blood. The chain has TRBV4-3 and TRBJ2-3, with TRBD1 identical over 7 bases. The TCR was taken from a woman aged 45-65 years with active or convalescent COVID-19. This CDR3 reads CASSQENRGYVTDTQYF. CDR3 coding DNA: TGCGCCAGCAGCCAAGAGAACAGGGGCTACGTCACAGATACGCAGTATTTT.